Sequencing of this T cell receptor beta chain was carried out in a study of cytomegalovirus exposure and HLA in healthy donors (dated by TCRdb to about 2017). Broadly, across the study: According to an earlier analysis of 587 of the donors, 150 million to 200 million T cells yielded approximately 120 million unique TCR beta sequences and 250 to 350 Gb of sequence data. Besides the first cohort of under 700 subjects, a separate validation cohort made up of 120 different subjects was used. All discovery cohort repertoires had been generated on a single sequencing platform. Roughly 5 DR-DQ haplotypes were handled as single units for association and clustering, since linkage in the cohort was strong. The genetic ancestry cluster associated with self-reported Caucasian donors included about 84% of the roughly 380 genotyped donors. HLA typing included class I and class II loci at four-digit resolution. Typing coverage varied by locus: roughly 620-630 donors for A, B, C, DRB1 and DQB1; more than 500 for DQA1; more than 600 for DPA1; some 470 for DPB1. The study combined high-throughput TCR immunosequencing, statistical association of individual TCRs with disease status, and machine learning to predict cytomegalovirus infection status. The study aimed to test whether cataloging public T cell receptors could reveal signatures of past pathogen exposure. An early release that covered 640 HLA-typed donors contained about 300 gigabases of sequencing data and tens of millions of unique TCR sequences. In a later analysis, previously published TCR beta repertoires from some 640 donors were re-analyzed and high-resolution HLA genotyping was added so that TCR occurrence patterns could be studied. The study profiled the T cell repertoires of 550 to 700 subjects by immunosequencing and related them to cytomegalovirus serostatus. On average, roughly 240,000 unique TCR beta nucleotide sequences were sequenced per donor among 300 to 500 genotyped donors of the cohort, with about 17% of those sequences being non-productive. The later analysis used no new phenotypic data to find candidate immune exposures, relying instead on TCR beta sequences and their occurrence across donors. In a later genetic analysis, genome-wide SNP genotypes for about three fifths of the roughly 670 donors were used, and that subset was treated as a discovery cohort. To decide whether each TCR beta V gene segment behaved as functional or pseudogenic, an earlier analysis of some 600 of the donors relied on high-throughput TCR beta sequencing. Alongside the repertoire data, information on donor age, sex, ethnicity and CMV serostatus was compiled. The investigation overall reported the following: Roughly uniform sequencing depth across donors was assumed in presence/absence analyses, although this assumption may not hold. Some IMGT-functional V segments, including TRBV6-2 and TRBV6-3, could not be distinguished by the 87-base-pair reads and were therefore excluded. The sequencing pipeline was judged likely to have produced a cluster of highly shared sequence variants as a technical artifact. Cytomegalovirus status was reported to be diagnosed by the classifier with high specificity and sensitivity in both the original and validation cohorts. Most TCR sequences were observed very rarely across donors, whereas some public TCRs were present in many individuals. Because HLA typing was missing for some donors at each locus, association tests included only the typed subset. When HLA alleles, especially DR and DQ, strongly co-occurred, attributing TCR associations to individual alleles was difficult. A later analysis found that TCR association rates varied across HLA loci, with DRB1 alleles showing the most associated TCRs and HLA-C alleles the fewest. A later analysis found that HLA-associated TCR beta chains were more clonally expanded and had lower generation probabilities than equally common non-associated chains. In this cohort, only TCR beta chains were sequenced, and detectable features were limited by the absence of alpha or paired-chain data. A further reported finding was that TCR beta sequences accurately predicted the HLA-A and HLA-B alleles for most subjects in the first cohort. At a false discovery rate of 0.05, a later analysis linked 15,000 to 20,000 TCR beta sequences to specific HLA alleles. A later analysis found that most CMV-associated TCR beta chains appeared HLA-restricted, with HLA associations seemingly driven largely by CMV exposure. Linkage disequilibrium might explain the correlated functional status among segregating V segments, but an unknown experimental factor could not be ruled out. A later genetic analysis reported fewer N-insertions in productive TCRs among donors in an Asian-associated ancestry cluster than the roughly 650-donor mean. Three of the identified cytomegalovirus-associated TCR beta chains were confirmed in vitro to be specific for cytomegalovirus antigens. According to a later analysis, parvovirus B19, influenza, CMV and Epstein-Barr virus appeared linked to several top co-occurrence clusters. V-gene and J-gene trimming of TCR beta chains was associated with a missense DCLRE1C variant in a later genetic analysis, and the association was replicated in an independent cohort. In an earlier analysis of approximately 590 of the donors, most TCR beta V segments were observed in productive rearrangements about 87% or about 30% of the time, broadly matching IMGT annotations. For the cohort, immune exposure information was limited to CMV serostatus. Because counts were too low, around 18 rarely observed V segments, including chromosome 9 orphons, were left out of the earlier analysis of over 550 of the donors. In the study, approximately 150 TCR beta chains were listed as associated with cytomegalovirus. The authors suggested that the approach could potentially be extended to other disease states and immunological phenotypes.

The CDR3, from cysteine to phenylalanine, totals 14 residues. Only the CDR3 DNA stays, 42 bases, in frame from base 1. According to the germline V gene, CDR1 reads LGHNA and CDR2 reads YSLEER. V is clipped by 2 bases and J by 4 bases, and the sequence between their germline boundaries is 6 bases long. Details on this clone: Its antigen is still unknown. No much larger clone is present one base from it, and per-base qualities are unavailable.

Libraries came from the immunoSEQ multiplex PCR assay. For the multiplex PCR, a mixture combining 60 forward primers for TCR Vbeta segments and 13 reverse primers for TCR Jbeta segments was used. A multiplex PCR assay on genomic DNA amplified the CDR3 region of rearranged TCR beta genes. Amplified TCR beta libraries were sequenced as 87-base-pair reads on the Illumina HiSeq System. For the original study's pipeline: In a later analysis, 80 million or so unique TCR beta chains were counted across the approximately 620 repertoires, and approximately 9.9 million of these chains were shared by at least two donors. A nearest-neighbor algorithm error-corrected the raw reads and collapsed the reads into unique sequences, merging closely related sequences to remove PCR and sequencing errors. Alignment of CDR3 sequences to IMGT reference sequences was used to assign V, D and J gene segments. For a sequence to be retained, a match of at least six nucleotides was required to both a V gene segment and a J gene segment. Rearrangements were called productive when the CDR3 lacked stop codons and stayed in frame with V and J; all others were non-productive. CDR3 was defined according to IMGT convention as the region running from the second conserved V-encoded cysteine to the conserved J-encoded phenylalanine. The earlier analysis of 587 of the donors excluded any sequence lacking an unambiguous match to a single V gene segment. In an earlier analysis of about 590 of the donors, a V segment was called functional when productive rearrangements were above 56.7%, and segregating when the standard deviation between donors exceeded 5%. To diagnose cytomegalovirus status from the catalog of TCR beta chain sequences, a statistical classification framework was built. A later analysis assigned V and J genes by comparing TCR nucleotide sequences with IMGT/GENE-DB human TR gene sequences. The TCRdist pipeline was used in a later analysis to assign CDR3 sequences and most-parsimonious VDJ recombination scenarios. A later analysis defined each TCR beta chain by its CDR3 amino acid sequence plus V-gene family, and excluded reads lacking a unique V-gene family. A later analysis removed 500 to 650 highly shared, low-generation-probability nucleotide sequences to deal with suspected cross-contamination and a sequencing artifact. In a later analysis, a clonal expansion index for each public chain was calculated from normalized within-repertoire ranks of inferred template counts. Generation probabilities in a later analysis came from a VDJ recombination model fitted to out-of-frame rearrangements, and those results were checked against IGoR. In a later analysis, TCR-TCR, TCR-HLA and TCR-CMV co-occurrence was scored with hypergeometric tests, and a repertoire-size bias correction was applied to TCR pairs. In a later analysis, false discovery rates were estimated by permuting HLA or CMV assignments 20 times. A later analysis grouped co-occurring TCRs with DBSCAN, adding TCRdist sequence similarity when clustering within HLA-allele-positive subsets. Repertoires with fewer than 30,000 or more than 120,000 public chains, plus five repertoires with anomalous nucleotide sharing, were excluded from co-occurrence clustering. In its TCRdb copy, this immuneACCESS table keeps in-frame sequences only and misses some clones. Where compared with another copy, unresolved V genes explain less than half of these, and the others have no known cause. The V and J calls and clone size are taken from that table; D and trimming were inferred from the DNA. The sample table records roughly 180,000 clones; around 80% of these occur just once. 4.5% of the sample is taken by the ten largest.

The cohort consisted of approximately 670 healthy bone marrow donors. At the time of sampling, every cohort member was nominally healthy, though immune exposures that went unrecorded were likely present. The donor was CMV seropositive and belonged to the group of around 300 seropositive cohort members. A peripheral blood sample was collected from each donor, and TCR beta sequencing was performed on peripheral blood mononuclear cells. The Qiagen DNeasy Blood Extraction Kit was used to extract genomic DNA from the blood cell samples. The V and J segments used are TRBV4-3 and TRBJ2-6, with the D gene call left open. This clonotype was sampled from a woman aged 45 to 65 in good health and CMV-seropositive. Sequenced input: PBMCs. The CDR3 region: CASSQNLGANVLTF. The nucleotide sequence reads TGCGCCAGCAGCCAAAATCTCGGGGCCAACGTCCTGACTTTC.